These T cell receptor beta chains were read from a single sample in a study of T cell responses to AZD1222 COVID-19 vaccine. The data were produced by immunoSEQ multiplex PCR, yet TCRdb's version contains in-frame clones alone and is incomplete. Of 95,000 to 150,000 clones listed, around 90% are singletons. Here the sequenced sample was peripheral blood, taken 28 days after the second AZD1222 dose. These receptors were obtained from an adult who received the AZD1222 COVID-19 vaccine. Both conserved end residues are part of each CDR3. The D gene is left open where the match is weak. Clone size, where shown, is once, few, many, or a class for clones that have expanded.

J: TRBJ2-7; D: -; V: TRBV28; size: -; DNA: TGTGCCAGCAGTCCTGCCAGGACGGTCGGCAAGCAGTACTTC; CDR3: CASSPARTVGKQYF
J: TRBJ1-2; D: -; V: TRBV9; size: once; DNA: TGTGCCAGCAGCGTAGGGGGACCCCAGTCTAACTATGGCTACACCTTC; CDR3: CASSVGGPQSNYGYTF
J: TRBJ2-7; D: TRBD1; V: TRBV4-1; size: -; DNA: TGCGCCAGCAGCCAATACGCGGACAGGTCCTACGAGCAGTACTTC; CDR3: CASSQYADRSYEQYF
J: TRBJ2-3; D: TRBD2; V: TRBV19; size: -; DNA: TGTGCCAGTAGTCCGGGGGGATCAGATACGCAGTATTTT; CDR3: CASSPGGSDTQYF
J: TRBJ2-5; D: TRBD1; V: TRBV6-5; size: -; DNA: TGTGCCAGCAGTTTATCCGGGACAGAGCAAGAGACCCAGTACTTC; CDR3: CASSLSGTEQETQYF
J: TRBJ1-6; D: TRBD1; V: TRBV4-2; size: -; DNA: TGTGCCAGCAGCCAGGGGACAGATTCACCCCTCCACTTT; CDR3: CASSQGTDSPLHF
J: TRBJ1-4; D: -; V: TRBV3-1/TRBV3-2; size: few; DNA: TGTGCCAGCAGACGAGATCCGGGCGAAAAACTGTTTTTT; CDR3: CASRRDPGEKLFF
J: TRBJ1-1; D: -; V: TRBV19; size: -; DNA: TGTGCCAGTTTGGGCCCGCCGGGGGGCAACACTGAAGCTTTCTTT; CDR3: CASLGPPGGNTEAFF
J: TRBJ1-6; D: -; V: TRBV7-9; size: -; DNA: TGTGCCAGCAGGCAGGGTCTGGATAATTCACCCCTCCACTTT; CDR3: CASRQGLDNSPLHF
J: TRBJ2-1; D: TRBD1; V: TRBV11-2; size: few; DNA: TGTGCCAGCAGCTCCGGGACAGAGAACAATGAGCAGTTCTTC; CDR3: CASSSGTENNEQFF
J: TRBJ2-2; D: TRBD1; V: TRBV19; size: -; DNA: TGTGCCAGTAGTGGGACAGGGGAGAAAGGGGAGCTGTTTTTT; CDR3: CASSGTGEKGELFF
J: TRBJ1-2; D: -; V: TRBV6-5; size: -; DNA: TGTGCCAGCAGTTCGGGTCTCACGAACTATGGCTACACCTTC; CDR3: CASSSGLTNYGYTF
J: TRBJ1-3; D: -; V: TRBV7-2; size: -; DNA: TGTGCCAGCAGCTTTGTCGAGTCGGACACCATATATTTT; CDR3: CASSFVESDTIYF
J: TRBJ1-1; D: -; V: TRBV7-9; size: -; DNA: TGTGCCAGCAGCTTAGAGGGAAGGGCTTTCTTT; CDR3: CASSLEGRAFF
J: TRBJ2-7; D: -; V: TRBV3-1/TRBV3-2; size: -; DNA: TGTGCCAGCAGCCAAGAACCTCGGGCCAGGGCTGGCGAGCAGTACTTC; CDR3: CASSQEPRARAGEQYF
J: TRBJ1-1; D: -; V: TRBV7-2; size: -; DNA: TGTGCCAGCAGTACCATCCACCCTTCGAACACTGAAGCTTTCTTT; CDR3: CASSTIHPSNTEAFF
J: TRBJ2-5; D: -; V: TRBV25-1; size: -; DNA: TGTGCCAGCAGTGAATATGGGGGGCTGAAGACCCAGTACTTC; CDR3: CASSEYGGLKTQYF
J: TRBJ1-4; D: TRBD1; V: TRBV3-1/TRBV3-2; size: few; DNA: TGTGCCAGCAGCCGAACCGACAGGGGTGTAGAAAAACTGTTTTTT; CDR3: CASSRTDRGVEKLFF